These 2 T cell receptor beta chains share one sample of origin, sequenced in a study of T-cell reconstitution after alpha-beta-depleted transplantation in children. Researchers prepared the TCRbeta library using unique molecular identifiers, the study reports. TCRdb reanalysed the PCR reads using MiXCR and keeps one entry per CDR3 protein. The sample comprises about 830,000 distinct CDR3 sequences, roughly 15% of which are singletons, and about 5% rests with the top ten. This material consisted of PBMCs, mostly from graft donor cells, taken 360 days after TCRalphabeta/CD19-depleted stem cell transplant. The receptors come from a male patient between 10 and 17 years old who had a stem cell transplant for acute lymphoblastic leukemia, so the T cells may come from the graft donor.

This clonotype was counted only a few times. The chain is built from TRBV20-1 and TRBJ2-4; D is tentatively TRBD1 or TRBD2 (5 bases each). V dropped 4 bases and J dropped 3 bases, with 16 bases sitting between them. Germline V gene lookup returns CDR1 DFQATT and CDR2 SNEGSKA (reference sequence). The CDR3 extends over 15 amino acids. CDR3 residues: CSATRPRGGKNIQYF. The CDR3 nucleotides are TGCAGTGCTACCAGACCCCGTGGGGGCAAAAACATTCAGTACTTC.

This sequence joins TRBV7-3 and TRBJ2-1; the D gene is possibly TRBD2 (6 bases). CDR3 size: 13 residues. Trimming stripped 0 bases from V and 12 bases from J, with 12 bases between. Germline assignment: CDR1 SGHTA and CDR2 FQGTGA. CDR3 nucleotides: TGTGCCAGCAGCTTAACGTACCGGGGGTGGCAGTTCTTC. Residues: CASSLTYRGWQFF.